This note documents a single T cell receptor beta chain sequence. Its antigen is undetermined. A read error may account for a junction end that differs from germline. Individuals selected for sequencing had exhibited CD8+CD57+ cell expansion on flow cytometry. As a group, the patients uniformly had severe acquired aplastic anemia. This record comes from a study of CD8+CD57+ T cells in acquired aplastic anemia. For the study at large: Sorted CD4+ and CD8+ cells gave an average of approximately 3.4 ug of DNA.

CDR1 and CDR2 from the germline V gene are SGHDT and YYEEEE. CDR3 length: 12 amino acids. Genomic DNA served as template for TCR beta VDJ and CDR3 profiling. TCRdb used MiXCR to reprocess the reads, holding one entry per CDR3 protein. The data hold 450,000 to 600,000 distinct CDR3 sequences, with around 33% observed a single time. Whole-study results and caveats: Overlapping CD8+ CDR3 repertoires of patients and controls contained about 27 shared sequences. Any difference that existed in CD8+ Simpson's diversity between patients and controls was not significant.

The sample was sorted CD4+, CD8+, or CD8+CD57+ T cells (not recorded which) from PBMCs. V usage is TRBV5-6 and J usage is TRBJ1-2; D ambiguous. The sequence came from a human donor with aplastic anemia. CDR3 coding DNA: TGTGCCAGCAGCTTCGGGATTACGGGCTGCACCTTC. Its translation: CASSFGITGCTF. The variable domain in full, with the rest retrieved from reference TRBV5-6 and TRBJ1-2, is DAGVTQSPTHLIKTRGQQVTLRCSPKSGHDTVSWYQQALGQGPQFIFQYYEEEERQRGNFPDRFSGHQFPNYSSELNVNALLLGDSALYLCASSFGITGCTFGSGTRLTVV.